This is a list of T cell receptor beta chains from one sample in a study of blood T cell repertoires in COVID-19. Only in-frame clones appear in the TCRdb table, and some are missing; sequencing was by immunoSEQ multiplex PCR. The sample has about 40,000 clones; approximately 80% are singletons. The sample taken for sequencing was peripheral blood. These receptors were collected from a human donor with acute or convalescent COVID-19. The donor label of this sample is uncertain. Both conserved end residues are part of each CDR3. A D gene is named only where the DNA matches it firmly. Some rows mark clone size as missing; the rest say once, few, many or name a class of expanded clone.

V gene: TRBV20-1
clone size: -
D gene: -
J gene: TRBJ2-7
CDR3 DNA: TGCAGTGCTCTAGACCGGTACGAGCAGTACTTC
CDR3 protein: CSALDRYEQYF

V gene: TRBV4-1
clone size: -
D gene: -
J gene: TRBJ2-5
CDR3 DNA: TGCGCCAGCAGCCAAGTTGCGGAGACCCAGTACTTC
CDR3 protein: CASSQVAETQYF

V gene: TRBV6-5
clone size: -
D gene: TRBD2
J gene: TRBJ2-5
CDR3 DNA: TGTGCCAGCAAGTTCAGCGGGGGAGAGACCCAGTACTTC
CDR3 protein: CASKFSGGETQYF

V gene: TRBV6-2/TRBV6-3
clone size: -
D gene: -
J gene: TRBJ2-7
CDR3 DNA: TGTGCCAGCAGTTACGGGGCCCGGGCCGGCTCCTACGAGCAGTACTTC
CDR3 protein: CASSYGARAGSYEQYF

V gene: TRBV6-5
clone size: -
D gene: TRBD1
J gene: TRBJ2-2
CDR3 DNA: TGTGCCAGCAGGGGGGACAGCCGCACCGGGGAGCTGTTTTTT
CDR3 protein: CASRGDSRTGELFF

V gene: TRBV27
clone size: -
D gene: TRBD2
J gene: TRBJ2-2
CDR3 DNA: TGTGCCAGCAGTTTCGAGGGACTAGCGGGGGGAGGGGCCGGGGAGCTGTTTTTT
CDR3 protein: CASSFEGLAGGGAGELFF

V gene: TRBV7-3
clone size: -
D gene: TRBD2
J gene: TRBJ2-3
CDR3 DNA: TGTGCCAGCAGCCTCGGGACTAGCGGAGATACGCAGTATTTT
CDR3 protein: CASSLGTSGDTQYF

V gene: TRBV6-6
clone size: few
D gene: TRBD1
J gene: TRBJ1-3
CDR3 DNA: TGTGCCAGCAGCTACAGGGGGTATGGAAACACCATATATTTT
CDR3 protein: CASSYRGYGNTIYF

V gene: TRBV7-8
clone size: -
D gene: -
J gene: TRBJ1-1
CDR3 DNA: TGTGCCAGCAGCACCTTCGTTTGGGGGGGGTTCACTGAAGCTTTCTTT
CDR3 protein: CASSTFVWGGFTEAFF

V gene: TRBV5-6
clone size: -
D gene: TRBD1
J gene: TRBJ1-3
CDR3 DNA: TGTGCCAGCAGCCCTAGGACAGGCTCTGGAAACACCATATATTTT
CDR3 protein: CASSPRTGSGNTIYF

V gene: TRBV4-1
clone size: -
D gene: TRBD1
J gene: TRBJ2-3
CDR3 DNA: TGCGCCAGCAGCCGCGGACAGGGGCTTAGCACAGATACGCAGTATTTT
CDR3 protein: CASSRGQGLSTDTQYF

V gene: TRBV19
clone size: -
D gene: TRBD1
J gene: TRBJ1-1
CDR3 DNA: TGTGCCAGTAGTACCAACAGGGGCGAAGGTTTCACTGAAGCTTTCTTT
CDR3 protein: CASSTNRGEGFTEAFF

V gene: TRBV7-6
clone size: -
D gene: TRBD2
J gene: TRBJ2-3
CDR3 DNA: TGTGCCAGCATAGCGGGGGGCGGGACAGATACGCAGTATTTT
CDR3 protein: CASIAGGGTDTQYF

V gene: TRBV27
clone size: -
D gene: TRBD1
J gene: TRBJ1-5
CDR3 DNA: TGTGCCAGCAGCGCCGGACAGGGTTACAATCAGCCCCAGCATTTT
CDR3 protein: CASSAGQGYNQPQHF

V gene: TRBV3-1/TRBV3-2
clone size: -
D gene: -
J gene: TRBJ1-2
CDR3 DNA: TGTGCCAGCAGCCAAGATATCGACGGGGGGCTGTACTATGGCTACACCTTC
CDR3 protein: CASSQDIDGGLYYGYTF

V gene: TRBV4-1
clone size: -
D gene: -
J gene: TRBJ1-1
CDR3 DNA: TGCGCCAGCAGCCAAAGGACAGTAAGAAACACTGAAGCTTTCTTT
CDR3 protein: CASSQRTVRNTEAFF

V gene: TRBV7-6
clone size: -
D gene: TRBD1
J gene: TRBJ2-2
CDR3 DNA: TGTGCCAGCAGCCCAGCGACAGGGTTAACCGGGGAGCTGTTTTTT
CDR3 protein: CASSPATGLTGELFF